A selection of T cell receptor beta chains follows, all from one sample in a study of blood T cell repertoires in COVID-19. Sequenced by immunoSEQ multiplex PCR; TCRdb stores in-frame clones only, minus some. The sample lists 200,000 to 250,000 clones, around nine tenths occurring once. Sequenced: peripheral blood. These receptors all come from a man between 60 and 75 years old with COVID-19, enrolled during active disease. The conserved cysteine and the conserved F or W are not part of the CDR3 here. Expanded clones are given a class, and other clones once, few, many or no size at all.

clone size: -; J gene: TRBJ1-1; V gene: TRBV6-2/TRBV6-3; CDR3 protein: ASSQRHQGTQGTEAF
clone size: -; J gene: TRBJ2-1; V gene: TRBV7-9; CDR3 protein: ASSLMGLADEQF
clone size: -; J gene: TRBJ1-2; V gene: TRBV20-1; CDR3 protein: SAWRGYGYT
clone size: -; J gene: TRBJ1-5; V gene: TRBV5-8; CDR3 protein: ASSPGQRINQPQH
clone size: once; J gene: TRBJ2-5; V gene: TRBV18; CDR3 protein: ASSLGTGPKETQY
clone size: -; J gene: TRBJ1-6; V gene: TRBV29-1; CDR3 protein: SVRQGNNSPLH
clone size: -; J gene: TRBJ2-1; V gene: TRBV19; CDR3 protein: ASRTSGRAGEQF
clone size: -; J gene: TRBJ2-3; V gene: TRBV7-9; CDR3 protein: ASSLMGAGDTQY
clone size: -; J gene: TRBJ1-1; V gene: TRBV19; CDR3 protein: ASSTNRQRNTEAF
clone size: -; J gene: TRBJ1-1; V gene: TRBV5-1; CDR3 protein: ASSDGQGGVAF
clone size: -; J gene: TRBJ1-1; V gene: TRBV6-2/TRBV6-3; CDR3 protein: ASSQGGEAF
clone size: -; J gene: TRBJ1-2; V gene: TRBV19; CDR3 protein: ASSIGTGGYGYT
clone size: few; J gene: TRBJ2-7; V gene: TRBV15; CDR3 protein: ATSRESSSSYEQY
clone size: -; J gene: TRBJ2-7; V gene: TRBV6-2/TRBV6-3; CDR3 protein: ASSYSLRESSYEQY
clone size: -; J gene: TRBJ2-1; V gene: TRBV30; CDR3 protein: AWSPPVGTMRQF
clone size: -; J gene: TRBJ2-6; V gene: TRBV30; CDR3 protein: AWSGAGGALANVLT
clone size: -; J gene: TRBJ2-1; V gene: TRBV11-2; CDR3 protein: ASSFGQGILF
clone size: once; J gene: TRBJ2-6; V gene: TRBV5-6; CDR3 protein: ASRFADTSGANVLT
clone size: -; J gene: TRBJ1-2; V gene: TRBV12-3/TRBV12-4; CDR3 protein: ASSPSQFYGYT
clone size: -; J gene: TRBJ2-1; V gene: TRBV5-1; CDR3 protein: ASTTTSGGAKGEQF
clone size: -; J gene: TRBJ2-3; V gene: TRBV6-2/TRBV6-3; CDR3 protein: ASSYGAGAKPDTQY
clone size: -; J gene: TRBJ1-3; V gene: TRBV2; CDR3 protein: ASQKGYSGNTIY
clone size: -; J gene: TRBJ2-1; V gene: TRBV29-1; CDR3 protein: SVAAGSSYNEQF
clone size: -; J gene: TRBJ1-4; V gene: TRBV9; CDR3 protein: ASSSSSGVGKLF
clone size: -; J gene: TRBJ1-3; V gene: TRBV6-5; CDR3 protein: ASSRQGGPGNTIY
clone size: -; J gene: TRBJ1-6; V gene: TRBV10-2; CDR3 protein: ASSDFRDRVGYNSPLH
clone size: -; J gene: TRBJ1-2; V gene: TRBV27; CDR3 protein: ASSPRGGSNYGYT
clone size: -; J gene: TRBJ1-2; V gene: TRBV6-5; CDR3 protein: ASSYSSDYGYT
clone size: few; J gene: TRBJ2-2; V gene: TRBV7-2; CDR3 protein: ASSSGLAGGTGELF
clone size: -; J gene: TRBJ2-7; V gene: TRBV19; CDR3 protein: ASSVARGLAGGEQY
clone size: -; J gene: TRBJ1-3; V gene: TRBV7-9; CDR3 protein: ASSQETANTIY
clone size: -; J gene: TRBJ1-1; V gene: TRBV5-8; CDR3 protein: ASSLVQGNTEAF
clone size: -; J gene: TRBJ1-1; V gene: TRBV3-1/TRBV3-2; CDR3 protein: ASSQQQGGGTEAF
clone size: -; J gene: TRBJ1-1; V gene: TRBV7-3; CDR3 protein: AIGESSGDTEAF
clone size: few; J gene: TRBJ2-1; V gene: TRBV25-1; CDR3 protein: ASSDLGGASYNEQF
clone size: -; J gene: TRBJ1-2; V gene: TRBV29-1; CDR3 protein: SVRRAIYGYT
clone size: -; J gene: TRBJ2-3; V gene: TRBV3-1/TRBV3-2; CDR3 protein: ASSPVAGMSTDTQY
clone size: once; J gene: TRBJ2-1; V gene: TRBV7-2; CDR3 protein: ASSSQGTSTYNEQF
clone size: -; J gene: TRBJ2-1; V gene: TRBV19; CDR3 protein: ASTPSRDRGTKQF
clone size: -; J gene: TRBJ2-1; V gene: TRBV11-3; CDR3 protein: ASSFRSGGANEQF
clone size: -; J gene: TRBJ2-7; V gene: TRBV5-1; CDR3 protein: ASSFRGQGSNEQY
clone size: few; J gene: TRBJ1-3; V gene: TRBV5-4; CDR3 protein: ASSADYSGNTIY
clone size: -; J gene: TRBJ2-7; V gene: TRBV2; CDR3 protein: ASRAEGFGEQY
clone size: few; J gene: TRBJ2-1; V gene: TRBV28; CDR3 protein: ASRTGNTYNEQF
clone size: -; J gene: TRBJ1-2; V gene: TRBV9; CDR3 protein: ASSSQTGYNGYT
clone size: -; J gene: TRBJ1-2; V gene: TRBV5-1; CDR3 protein: ASSPQGLGYGYT
clone size: -; J gene: TRBJ1-4; V gene: TRBV3-1/TRBV3-2; CDR3 protein: ASSLGTGGVEKLF
clone size: -; J gene: TRBJ1-2; V gene: TRBV25-1; CDR3 protein: ASRGTGTLNYGYT
clone size: -; J gene: TRBJ1-3; V gene: TRBV5-6; CDR3 protein: ASSFERNTIY
clone size: -; J gene: TRBJ1-4; V gene: TRBV19; CDR3 protein: ASSRGRPTNEKLF
clone size: -; J gene: TRBJ1-1; V gene: TRBV28; CDR3 protein: ASSPTGRLNTEAF
clone size: -; J gene: TRBJ2-7; V gene: TRBV12-3/TRBV12-4; CDR3 protein: ASSADRMSEQY
clone size: -; J gene: TRBJ2-1; V gene: TRBV18; CDR3 protein: ASSLGTGAYNEQF
clone size: -; J gene: TRBJ1-5; V gene: TRBV2; CDR3 protein: ATARGDSNQPQH
clone size: -; J gene: TRBJ2-7; V gene: TRBV7-8; CDR3 protein: ASSLDEGAPITYEQY
clone size: few; J gene: TRBJ2-2; V gene: TRBV5-4; CDR3 protein: ASSLDTIGELF
clone size: -; J gene: TRBJ2-2; V gene: TRBV3-1/TRBV3-2; CDR3 protein: ASSPLGGTGELF
clone size: -; J gene: TRBJ2-2; V gene: TRBV7-8; CDR3 protein: ASSLAAGVTGELF
clone size: -; J gene: TRBJ2-2; V gene: TRBV2; CDR3 protein: ASSVASGRGAGELF